Sequencing of this T cell receptor (beta chain) was carried out in a study of regulatory T cells in long-lasting Graves disease. The table lists this clonotype with many counts. iRepertoire HTBI primers and Arm-PCR of CDR3 regions built TCR beta libraries. TCRdb re-analysed the multiplex PCR reads in MiXCR, keeping a single row per CDR3 protein. The sample yields about 500,000 distinct CDR3 sequences, about a sixth seen once. Described time point: newly diagnosed GD, antithyroid drugs for less than 3 months. From RNA extracted from PBMCs, the TCR library was made. The data were also submitted as part of a second study, on T cells in Graves' hyperthyroidism and ophthalmopathy.

Sequenced material: peripheral blood mononuclear cells (PBMCs), taken at new diagnosis, from a patient treated with antithyroid drugs. The sequence was collected from a man between 40 and 49 years old with Graves disease.

CDR3 bases: TGTGCCAGCAGCCCTTTTCGCTGGACTAGCGAACCAAATGAGCAGTTCTTC. It is translated as CASSPFRWTSEPNEQFF. V is TRBV3-1 and J is TRBJ2-1; TRBD2 aligns across 9 bases. The CDR3 contains 17 residues. Germline V gene lookup returns CDR1 LGHDT and CDR2 YNNKEL (reference sequence). The junction had 14 bases not matched to a gene; V was cut back by 4 bases and J by 7 bases.